The 27 T cell receptor beta chains below come from one sample, sequenced in a study of Ad26.COV2.S vaccination and SARS-CoV-2 variants. Some clones are missing from TCRdb's copy, which holds only in-frame ones; the method was immunoSEQ multiplex PCR. The table records fewer than 800,000 clones, 89% of them present only once. Specified treatment: around 19 received Ad26.COV2.S at low or high dose, single or two shots; 5 received placebo; per-sample allocation not given. Each sample was drawn 63 days after the first injection (of vaccine or placebo). The sample was peripheral blood, taken in a trial of Ad26.COV2.S vaccine versus placebo. These receptors originate from a person aged 18 to 59 who received the Ad26.COV2.S COVID-19 vaccine or a placebo.

J is TRBJ1-5 and V is TRBV29-1, with D unclear. Trimming cost V 1 base and J 6 bases, with 4 bases left between them. The germline V gene has CDR1 SQVTM and CDR2 ANQGSEA. This CDR3 has 11 amino acids. CDR3: CSVEVGQPQHF. The CDR3 DNA reads TGCAGCGTTGAAGTGGGTCAGCCCCAGCATTTT.

Notes on this clone: The sample has other DNA sequences that encode this CDR3 too. This rearrangement joins TRBV7-2 to TRBJ2-1; a possible D gene is TRBD1 (6 bases). Germline V gives CDR1 SGHTA, CDR2 FQGNSA. The CDR3 extends over 13 amino acids. With 3 bases removed from V and 6 bases from J, the gap between germline ends came to 9 bases. DNA for the CDR3: TGTGCCAGCAGCTTTAAAGGGGGCAATGAGCAGTTCTTC. Translated, it gives CASSFKGGNEQFF. Full variable domain (rest looked up from reference TRBV7-2 and TRBJ2-1): GAGVSQSPSNKVTEKGKDVELRCDPISGHTALYWYRQSLGQGLEFLIYFQGNSAPDKSGLPSDRFSAERTGGSVSTLTIQRTQQEDSAVYLCASSFKGGNEQFFGPGTRLTVL.

A remark on this clone: The germline gene is not matched at one end of the junction; a read error may be the cause. This specimen includes other DNA sequences encoding the same CDR3. The chain combines TRBV5-4 with TRBJ2-3, with D hard to call. The germline gives CDR1 SGHNT, CDR2 YYREEE (reference sequence). This CDR3 contains 14 residues. The CDR3 sequence is CASSLPDSTDTQYF. The CDR3 DNA reads TGTGCCAGCAGCTTGCCCGATAGCACGGATACGCAGTATTTT.

CDR3 loop: CASRPGALYNSPLHF. CDR3 sequence (DNA): TGTGCCAGCAGACCAGGGGCGTTGTATAATTCACCCCTCCACTTT. This rearrangement joins TRBV27 to TRBJ1-6; D is perhaps TRBD1 (6 bases). The CDR3 runs 15 residues. Looked up from germline, CDR1 is MNHEY and CDR2 is SMNVEV (reference sequence). Trimming removed 6 bases at V and 4 bases at J, with 13 bases between.

This clone was detected once. V usage is TRBV7-9 and J usage is TRBJ2-1, with a possible D match to TRBD1 (6 bases). Germline V gene data show CDR1 as SEHNR and CDR2 as FQNEAQ (reference sequence). The CDR3 covers 16 residues. Trimming stripped 0 bases from V and 4 bases from J, with 13 bases between. CDR3 residues: CASSLATRDIYNEQFF. Here the CDR3 DNA reads TGTGCCAGCAGCTTAGCAACTCGGGACATTTACAATGAGCAGTTCTTC.

The genes are TRBV7-2 and TRBJ2-2; a possible D gene is TRBD2 (6 bases). This CDR3 contains 14 residues. The V gene lost 5 bases and the J gene lost 1 base, with 8 bases spanning the gap. Germline CDR1 reads SGHTA; CDR2 reads FQGNSA. CDR3 DNA: TGTGCCAGCAGCCGGGAGATGAACACCGGGGAGCTGTTTTTT. Its protein is CASSREMNTGELFF.

This clone occurred once. V is TRBV6-5 and J is TRBJ1-2; D uncertain. The CDR3 covers 13 residues. Deletions cut 8 bases from V and 0 bases from J, with 10 bases between. Germline CDR1 is MNHEY and CDR2 is SVGAGI. DNA for the CDR3: TGTGCCAGCCTGGATCCTTCTAACTATGGCTACACCTTC. Amino acid sequence: CASLDPSNYGYTF.

The chain is built from TRBV6-6 and TRBJ2-2; 7 nucleotides agree with TRBD2. J lost 3 bases, V lost 5 bases, and 3 bases had no gene match. Germline CDR1 reads MNHNY; CDR2 reads SVGAGI (reference sequence). CDR3 length: 14 amino acids. CDR3 sequence reads: CASSARGDTGELFF. The CDR3 coding sequence is TGTGCCAGCAGTGCTCGGGGGGACACCGGGGAGCTGTTTTTT.

The gene calls are TRBV2 and TRBJ2-1; D is unresolved. Trimming took 8 bases from V and 9 from J, leaving 20 bases between them. Germline V gene sequence: CDR1 SNHLY, CDR2 FYNNEI. The CDR3 length is 14 residues. The CDR3 reads CASGTGPWAFEQFF. The CDR3 nucleotides read TGTGCCAGCGGTACCGGGCCATGGGCGTTTGAGCAGTTCTTC.

The sample holds one count of this clone. In DNA form, the CDR3 reads TGTGCCAGCAGCTATGGAACAGGGCGTTTTAGCAATCAGCCCCAGCATTTT. This encodes CASSYGTGRFSNQPQHF. The V call is TRBV5-4, the J call TRBJ1-5; D is possibly TRBD1 (6 bases). There are 17 residues in the CDR3. Germline CDR1 is SGHNT and CDR2 is YYREEE (reference sequence). V was pared by 3 bases and J by 0 bases, with 16 bases between.

The chain uses TRBV19 and TRBJ1-1; D remains unclear. Germline V lookup: CDR1 LNHDA, CDR2 SQIVND (reference sequence). CDR3 length: 15 amino acids. V was clipped by 7 bases and J by 0 bases, with 15 bases between them. CDR3 in DNA: TGTGCCAGTACCTTATACGAGGGTATGAACACTGAAGCTTTCTTT. It is translated as CASTLYEGMNTEAFF.

The chain links TRBV18 to TRBJ2-3, with D possibly being TRBD2 (6 bases). Deletions cut 3 bases from V and 7 bases from J, with 17 bases between. Germline lookup yields CDR1 KGHSH and CDR2 LQKENI. The CDR3 has 15 residues. The CDR3 DNA reads TGTGCCAGCTCACCTATCGGGACTGGGCGACATACGCAGTATTTT. Protein: CASSPIGTGRHTQYF.

CDR3 nucleotides: TGTGCCAGCAGTGAAGCCAGGAACACTGAAGCTTTCTTT. This gives the protein CASSEARNTEAFF. The V call is TRBV6-1, the J call TRBJ1-1; the D is unclear. CDR1 MNHNS and CDR2 SASEGT come from the germline V gene. V was trimmed by 0 bases and J by 1 base, leaving 3 bases between them. CDR3 size: 13 residues.

This clone was recorded only once. J is TRBJ2-1 and V is TRBV19; 7 bases fit TRBD1. V dropped 5 bases and J dropped 3; count of bases not matched to a gene: 7. CDR1 LNHDA and CDR2 SQIVND come from the germline V gene (reference sequence). This CDR3 comprises 15 residues. CDR3 DNA: TGTGCCAGTAGTCCAAAACAGGGGAACTACAATGAGCAGTTCTTC. Translated: CASSPKQGNYNEQFF.

J is TRBJ2-3 and V is TRBV18, with D perhaps TRBD2 (6 bases). The germline V gene has CDR1 KGHSH and CDR2 LQKENI. Trimming cost V 4 bases and J 3 bases, with 11 bases left between them. CDR3 length: 14 residues. CDR3 region: CASSLTSGTDTQYF. Here the CDR3 DNA reads TGTGCCAGCTCACTGACTAGTGGGACAGATACGCAGTATTTT.

The chain links TRBV7-7 to TRBJ2-5; 10 bases line up with TRBD2. This CDR3 has 18 amino acids. Germline assignment: CDR1 SSHAT and CDR2 FNYEAQ (reference sequence). The ends lost 5 bases at V and 4 bases at J; junction bases unmatched: 16. Here the CDR3 DNA reads TGTGCCAGCAGCCGCATGGTAGGGCTAGCGGGGGTTGTAGAGACCCAGTACTTC. This translates into CASSRMVGLAGVVETQYF.

This chain links TRBV18 with TRBJ1-2; D not certain. Trimming shortened V by 2 bases and J by 5 bases, and 21 bases separated the two germline ends. This CDR3 is built from 17 residues. Per the germline V gene, CDR1 is KGHSH and CDR2 is LQKENI. Here the CDR3 reads CASSPDRTASGSYGYTF. Written as DNA, the CDR3 is TGTGCCAGCTCACCAGATAGGACGGCTAGCGGGTCATATGGCTACACCTTC.

About this clone: Germline and junction disagree at one end, which may indicate a read error. This chain uses TRBV6-2 or TRBV6-3 with TRBJ1-1, with 8 nucleotides matching TRBD1. This CDR3 has 14 residues. The germline gives CDR1 MNHEY, CDR2 SVGEGT. CDR3 region: CAGSYGTGGAEAFF. The CDR3 DNA sequence: TGTGCCGGCAGTTACGGGACAGGAGGGGCTGAAGCTTTCTTT.

The chain recombines TRBV19 with TRBJ2-7; D is undetermined. V lost 5 bases and J lost 3, with 5 bases in between. CDR3 size: 11 residues. Germline-derived CDR1 and CDR2 are LNHDA and SQIVND (reference sequence). This CDR3 reads CASSSRYEQYF. The DNA of the CDR3 is TGTGCCAGTAGTTCGCGCTACGAGCAGTACTTC.

The J gene is TRBJ1-5, the V gene TRBV27, with D tentatively TRBD1 (5 bases). Germline V CDR1 and CDR2: MNHEY, SMNVEV (reference sequence). V lost 5 bases and J lost 7, with 12 bases in between. The CDR3 is made up of 13 amino acids. The CDR3 region is CASSPGSGQPQHF. In DNA, the CDR3 is TGTGCCAGCAGTCCAGGGAGCGGGCAGCCCCAGCATTTT.

CDR3 DNA: TGTGCCAGCAGCTTGATGGACCTCGGGGCCAACGTCCTGACTTTC. Its protein is CASSLMDLGANVLTF. The chain couples TRBV5-6 to TRBJ2-6; D ambiguous. Germline V lookup: CDR1 SGHDT, CDR2 YYEEEE. The CDR3 covers 15 residues. The V end was cut by 1 base, the J end by 4 bases, with 9 bases between.

The genes are TRBV5-6 and TRBJ2-5, with a weak D call TRBD2 (5 bases). The V end was cut by 1 base, the J end by 7 bases, with 14 bases between. The CDR3 length is 14 residues. Germline CDR1 and CDR2: SGHDT and YYEEEE. CDR3 region: CASSLFRRGGTQYF. In DNA, the CDR3 is TGTGCCAGCAGCTTGTTTAGACGGGGTGGGACCCAGTACTTC. Full variable domain (outside the CDR3, taken from reference TRBV5-6 and TRBJ2-5): DAGVTQSPTHLIKTRGQQVTLRCSPKSGHDTVSWYQQALGQGPQFIFQYYEEEERQRGNFPDRFSGHQFPNYSSELNVNALLLGDSALYLCASSLFRRGGTQYFGPGTRLLVL.

This chain uses TRBV27 with TRBJ1-1; 8 bases agree with TRBD1. The CDR3 is made up of 21 amino acids. With V trimmed by 0 bases and J by 1 base, 19 bases remained unmatched. Germline V gene lookup returns CDR1 MNHEY and CDR2 SMNVEV (reference sequence). The CDR3 reads CASSLSPPDPTDRGPNTEAFF. CDR3 bases: TGTGCCAGCAGTTTATCGCCCCCCGATCCGACTGACAGGGGCCCGAACACTGAAGCTTTCTTT.

The sample holds one count of this clone. The chain is built from TRBV6-1 and TRBJ1-4; D not certain. Per germline, CDR1 MNHNS and CDR2 SASEGT. This CDR3 is 14 amino acids long. Trimming pared 6 bases from V and 8 bases from J, leaving 16 bases between. CDR3 region: CASSPGGQGEKLFF. The CDR3 DNA is TGTGCCAGCAGCCCGGGAGGCCAAGGGGAAAAACTGTTTTTT.

The rearrangement joins TRBV18 to TRBJ2-5; TRBD2 matches at 7 bases. Germline CDR1 is KGHSH and CDR2 is LQKENI. This CDR3 comprises 15 residues. With V trimmed by 2 bases and J by 5 bases, 8 bases remained unmatched. Here the CDR3 DNA reads TGTGCCAGCTCACCAATAAGCGGGGTCGGGGAGACCCAGTACTTC. Its protein is CASSPISGVGETQYF.

The chain employs TRBV30 and TRBJ2-3; 14 bases agree with TRBD2. CDR1 is GTSNPN, CDR2 SVGIG, per germline (reference sequence). Trimming took 1 base from V and 0 from J; bases not matched to a gene: 3. The CDR3 runs 17 residues. The CDR3 sequence is CAWSAGTSGGSTDTQYF. CDR3 sequence (DNA): TGTGCCTGGAGTGCTGGGACTAGCGGGGGTAGCACAGATACGCAGTATTTT.

This chain links TRBV4-1 with TRBJ2-7, with 10 bases fitting TRBD1. V shed 3 bases, J shed 6 bases, and the junction held 8 bases outside the gene matches. This CDR3 has 15 residues. Germline values: CDR1 MGHRA, CDR2 YSYEKL. The CDR3 here is CASSQLSGTGVEQYF. The CDR3 DNA reads as TGCGCCAGCAGCCAGTTGTCCGGGACAGGGGTCGAGCAGTACTTC.